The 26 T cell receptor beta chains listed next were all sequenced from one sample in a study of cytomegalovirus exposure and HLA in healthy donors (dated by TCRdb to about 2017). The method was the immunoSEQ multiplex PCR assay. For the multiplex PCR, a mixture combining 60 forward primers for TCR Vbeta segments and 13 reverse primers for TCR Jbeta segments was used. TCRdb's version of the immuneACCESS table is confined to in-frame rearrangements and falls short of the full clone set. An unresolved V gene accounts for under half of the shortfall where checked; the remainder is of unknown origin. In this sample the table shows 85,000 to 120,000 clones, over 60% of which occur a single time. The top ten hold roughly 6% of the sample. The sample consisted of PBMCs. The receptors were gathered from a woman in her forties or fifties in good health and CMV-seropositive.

CDR3 sequence reads: CATSREQELYGYTF. The CDR3 DNA is TGTGCCACCAGCAGAGAACAGGAATTGTATGGCTACACCTTC. The chain employs TRBV15 and TRBJ1-2, with D possibly TRBD1 on 5 matching bases. The germline V gene has CDR1 LNHNV and CDR2 YYDKDF (reference sequence). The ends were cut back, 0 bases at V and 5 bases at J, with 10 bases in the middle. This CDR3 has 14 amino acids.

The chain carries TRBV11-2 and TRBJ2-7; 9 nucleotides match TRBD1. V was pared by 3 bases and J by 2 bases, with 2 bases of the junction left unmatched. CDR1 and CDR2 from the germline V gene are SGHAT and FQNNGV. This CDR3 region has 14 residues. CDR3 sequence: CASSLGQGTYEQYF. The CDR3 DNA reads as TGTGCCAGCAGCTTGGGACAGGGTACCTACGAGCAGTACTTC.

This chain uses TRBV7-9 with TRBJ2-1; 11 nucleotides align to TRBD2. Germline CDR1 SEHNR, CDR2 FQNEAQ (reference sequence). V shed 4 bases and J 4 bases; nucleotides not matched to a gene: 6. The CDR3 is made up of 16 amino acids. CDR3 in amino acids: CASSSFSGGAYNEQFF. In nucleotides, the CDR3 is TGTGCCAGCAGCTCCTTTAGCGGGGGGGCGTACAATGAGCAGTTCTTC.

The CDR3 is CASSHGVHYGGEQYF. As DNA, the CDR3 is TGTGCCAGCAGCCACGGGGTCCATTATGGAGGGGAGCAGTACTTC. V usage is TRBV28 and J usage is TRBJ2-5, with D possibly TRBD2 on 6 matching bases. V lost 6 bases, J lost 11 bases, and 25 bases lay in between. Germline-derived CDR1 and CDR2 are MDHEN and SYDVKM. The CDR3 contains 15 residues.

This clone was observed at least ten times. The CDR3 protein is CASTAEGPTYEQYF. The DNA for the CDR3 is TGTGCCAGCACTGCGGAGGGGCCGACCTACGAGCAGTACTTC. The chain uses TRBV6-1 and TRBJ2-7; weak D call: TRBD2 (6 bases). With 7 bases removed from V and 2 bases from J, the gap between germline ends came to 15 bases. The length of the CDR3 is 14 residues. CDR1 MNHNS and CDR2 SASEGT come from the germline V gene.

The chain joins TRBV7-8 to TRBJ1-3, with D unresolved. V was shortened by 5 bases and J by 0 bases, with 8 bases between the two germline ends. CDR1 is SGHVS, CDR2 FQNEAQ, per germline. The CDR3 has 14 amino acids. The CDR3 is CASSRGASGNTIYF. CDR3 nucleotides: TGTGCCAGCAGCCGGGGAGCCTCTGGAAACACCATATATTTT.

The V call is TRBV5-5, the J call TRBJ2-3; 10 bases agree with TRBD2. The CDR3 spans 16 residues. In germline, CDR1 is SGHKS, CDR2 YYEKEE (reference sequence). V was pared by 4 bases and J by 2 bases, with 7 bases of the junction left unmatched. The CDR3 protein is CASSIIAGGATDTQYF. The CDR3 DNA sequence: TGTGCCAGCAGCATTATAGCGGGGGGCGCCACAGATACGCAGTATTTT. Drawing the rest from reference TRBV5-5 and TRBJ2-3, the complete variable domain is DAGVTQSPTHLIKTRGQQVTLRCSPISGHKSVSWYQQVLGQGPQFIFQYYEKEERGRGNFPDRFSARQFPNYSSELNVNALLLGDSALYLCASSIIAGGATDTQYFGPGTRLTVL.

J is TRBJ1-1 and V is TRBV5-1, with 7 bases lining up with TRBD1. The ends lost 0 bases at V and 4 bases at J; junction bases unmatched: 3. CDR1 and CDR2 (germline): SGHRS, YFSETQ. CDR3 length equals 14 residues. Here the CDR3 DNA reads TGCGCCAGCAGCTTGGAAGGGGGCATCACTGAAGCTTTCTTT. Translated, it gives CASSLEGGITEAFF.

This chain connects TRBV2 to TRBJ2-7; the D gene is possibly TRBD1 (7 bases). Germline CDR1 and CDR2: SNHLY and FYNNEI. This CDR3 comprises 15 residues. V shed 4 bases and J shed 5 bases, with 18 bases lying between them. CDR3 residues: CASSVETGTQHEQYF. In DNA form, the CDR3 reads TGTGCCAGCAGTGTTGAGACAGGGACTCAGCACGAGCAGTACTTC.

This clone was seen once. This chain's CDR3 is CASRDGGFKAFF. The CDR3 DNA sequence: TGTGCCAGCAGGGATGGGGGCTTTAAAGCTTTCTTT. V and J are TRBV6-1 and TRBJ1-1; D might be TRBD1 (6 bases). The CDR3 is made up of 12 amino acids. V lost 6 bases, J lost 9 bases, and 14 bases lay in between. Germline-derived CDR1 and CDR2 are MNHNS and SASEGT.

CDR3 amino acids: CASSSRSLAGVETQYF. Here the CDR3 DNA reads TGTGCCAGCAGCTCACGGTCGCTAGCGGGGGTTGAGACCCAGTACTTC. The chain carries TRBV9 and TRBJ2-5; 10 bases are shared with TRBD2. The CDR3 is 16 amino acids. Trimming removed 4 bases from V and 5 bases from J; junction bases left unmatched: 11. The germline gives CDR1 SGDLS, CDR2 YYNGEE.

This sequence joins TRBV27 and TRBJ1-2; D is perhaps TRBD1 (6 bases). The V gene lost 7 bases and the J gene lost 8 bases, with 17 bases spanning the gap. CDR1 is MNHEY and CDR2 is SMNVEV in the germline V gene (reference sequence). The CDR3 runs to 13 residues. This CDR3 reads CASKKGGGRGYTF. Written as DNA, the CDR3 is TGTGCCAGCAAGAAAGGGGGGGGCCGGGGCTACACCTTC.

Here the CDR3 reads CASSVSLKTGGEPGANVLTF. The CDR3 region has the DNA TGTGCCAGCAGCGTATCCCTTAAAACAGGGGGCGAACCTGGGGCCAACGTCCTGACTTTC. This chain connects TRBV9 to TRBJ2-6; TRBD1 agrees at 9 bases. The CDR3 covers 20 residues. Germline CDR1 reads SGDLS; CDR2 reads YYNGEE. Trimming at V came to 1 base and at J to 2 bases, leaving 13 bases not matched to a gene. Full variable domain (missing parts from reference TRBV9 and TRBJ2-6): DSGVTQTPKHLITATGQRVTLRCSPRSGDLSVYWYQQSLDQGLQFLIQYYNGEERAKGNILERFSAQQFPDLHSELNLSSLELGDSALYFCASSVSLKTGGEPGANVLTFGAGSRLTVL.

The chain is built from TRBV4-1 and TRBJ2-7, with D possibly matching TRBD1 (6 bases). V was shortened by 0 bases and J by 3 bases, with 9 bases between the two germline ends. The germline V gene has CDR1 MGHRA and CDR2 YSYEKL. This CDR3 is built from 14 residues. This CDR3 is CASSQDKQGYEQYF. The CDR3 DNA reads TGCGCCAGCAGCCAAGATAAACAGGGCTACGAGCAGTACTTC.

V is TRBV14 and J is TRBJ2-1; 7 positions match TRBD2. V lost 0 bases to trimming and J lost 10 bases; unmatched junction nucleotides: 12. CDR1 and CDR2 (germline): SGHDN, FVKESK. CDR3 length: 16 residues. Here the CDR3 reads CASSQDLPGGLPEQFF. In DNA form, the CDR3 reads TGTGCCAGCAGCCAAGATTTACCGGGGGGACTCCCGGAGCAGTTCTTC.

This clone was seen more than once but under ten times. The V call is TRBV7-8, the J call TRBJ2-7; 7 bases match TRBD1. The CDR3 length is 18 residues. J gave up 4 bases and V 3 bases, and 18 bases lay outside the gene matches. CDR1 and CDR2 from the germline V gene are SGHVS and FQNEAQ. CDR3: CASSFGAPGTARGYEQYF. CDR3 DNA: TGTGCCAGCAGCTTTGGGGCCCCAGGGACAGCAAGGGGTTACGAGCAGTACTTC.

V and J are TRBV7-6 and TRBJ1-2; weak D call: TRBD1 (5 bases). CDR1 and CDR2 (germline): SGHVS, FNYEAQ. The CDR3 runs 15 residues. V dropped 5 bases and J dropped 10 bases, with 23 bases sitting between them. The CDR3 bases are TGTGCCAGCAGCCTCATACGGGGGGGAGCCGGGGACTACACCTTC. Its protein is CASSLIRGGAGDYTF.

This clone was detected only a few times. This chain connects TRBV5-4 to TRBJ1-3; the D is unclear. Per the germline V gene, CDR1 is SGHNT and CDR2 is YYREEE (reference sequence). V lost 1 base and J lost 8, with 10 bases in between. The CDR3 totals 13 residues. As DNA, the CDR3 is TGTGCCAGCAGCTTGTTTCCCTCCGACACCATATATTTT. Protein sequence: CASSLFPSDTIYF.

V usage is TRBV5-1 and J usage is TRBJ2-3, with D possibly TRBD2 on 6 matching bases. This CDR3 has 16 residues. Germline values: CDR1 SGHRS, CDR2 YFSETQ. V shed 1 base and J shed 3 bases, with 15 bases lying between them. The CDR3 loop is CASSLSRDPVTDTQYF. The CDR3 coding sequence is TGCGCCAGCAGCTTGTCGCGGGACCCTGTAACAGATACGCAGTATTTT. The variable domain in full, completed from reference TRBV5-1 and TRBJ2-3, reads KAGVTQTPRYLIKTRGQQVTLSCSPISGHRSVSWYQQTPGQGLQFLFEYFSETQRNKGNFPGRFSGRQFSNSRSEMNVSTLELGDSALYLCASSLSRDPVTDTQYFGPGTRLTVL.

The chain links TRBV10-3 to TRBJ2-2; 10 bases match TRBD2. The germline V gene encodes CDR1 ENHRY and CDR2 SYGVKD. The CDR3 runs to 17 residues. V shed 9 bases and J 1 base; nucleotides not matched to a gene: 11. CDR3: CAIRASGGRGNTGELFF. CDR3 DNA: TGTGCCATAAGGGCTAGCGGGGGCCGGGGGAACACCGGGGAGCTGTTTTTT.

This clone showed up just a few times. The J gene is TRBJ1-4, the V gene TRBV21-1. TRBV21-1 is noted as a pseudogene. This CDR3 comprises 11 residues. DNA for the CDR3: TGTGCCAGCAGCTTTCCGGAAAAACTGTTTTTT. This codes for CASSFPEKLFF.

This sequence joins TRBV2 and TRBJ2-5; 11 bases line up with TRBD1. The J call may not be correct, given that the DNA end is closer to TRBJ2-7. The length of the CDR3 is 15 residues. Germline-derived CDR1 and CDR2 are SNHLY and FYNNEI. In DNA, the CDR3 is TGTGCCAGCAGTGGGGACAGGGGGAGCTCCTACGAGCAGTACTTC. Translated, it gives CASSGDRGSSYEQYF.

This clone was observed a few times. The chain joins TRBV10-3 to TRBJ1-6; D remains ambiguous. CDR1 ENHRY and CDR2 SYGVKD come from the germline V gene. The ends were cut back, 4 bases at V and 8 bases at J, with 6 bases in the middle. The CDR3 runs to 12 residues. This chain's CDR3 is CAISGGDSPLHF. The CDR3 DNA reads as TGTGCCATCAGTGGGGGAGATTCACCCCTCCACTTT.

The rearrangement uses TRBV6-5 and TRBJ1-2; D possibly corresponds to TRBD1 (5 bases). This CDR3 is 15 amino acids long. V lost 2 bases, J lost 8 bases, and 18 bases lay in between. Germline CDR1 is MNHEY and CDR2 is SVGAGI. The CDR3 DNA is TGTGCCAGCAGTTACGGGGGGATCGCCGGTAGGGGCTACACCTTC. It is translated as CASSYGGIAGRGYTF.

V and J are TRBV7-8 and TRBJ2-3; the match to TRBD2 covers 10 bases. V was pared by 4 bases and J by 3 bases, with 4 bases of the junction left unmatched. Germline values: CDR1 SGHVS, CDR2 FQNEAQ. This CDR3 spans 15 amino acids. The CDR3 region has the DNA TGTGCCAGCAGCTCAAGCGGGGGGGCGACAGATACGCAGTATTTT. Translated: CASSSSGGATDTQYF.

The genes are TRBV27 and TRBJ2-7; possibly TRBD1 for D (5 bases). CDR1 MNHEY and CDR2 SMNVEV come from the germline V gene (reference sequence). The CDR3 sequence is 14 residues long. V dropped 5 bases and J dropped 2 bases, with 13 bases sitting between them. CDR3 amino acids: CASSRTLATYEQYF. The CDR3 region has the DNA TGTGCCAGCAGTAGGACACTGGCGACCTACGAGCAGTACTTC.